Included here is one T cell receptor beta chain sequence, with context. The specificity of this receptor is unknown. Base qualities are not recorded, but no much larger clone differs from it by a single base. This record comes from a study of OX40 agonist ivuxolimab in advanced cancers. Concerning the study at large: Ivuxolimab, which targeted the costimulatory receptor OX40 (CD134), was an agonistic, fully human IgG2 monoclonal antibody. Intravenous ivuxolimab was administered to patients every 2 weeks at six dose levels: 0.01, 0.1, 0.3, 1.5, 3 and 10 mg/kg. Among the roughly 50 dose-escalation patients, 19 had hepatocellular carcinoma, 15 or so melanoma, 9 renal cell carcinoma and 9 head and neck cancer. The dose-escalation cohort was 80% to 90% male with a mean age of around 64 years, ranging from roughly 23 to 79. Patients were allowed to have had prior anti-PD-1, anti-PD-L1 or anti-CTLA-4 therapy, and about 40% of the dose-escalation patients had been treated with checkpoint inhibitors. Partial responses occurred in three dose-escalation patients, of whom one had hepatocellular carcinoma and two had cutaneous melanoma. The point of sequencing TCRbeta in the periphery was to test whether ivuxolimab changed TCR sequence diversity and drove clonal T-cell expansion. The paper describes the monotherapy dose-escalation part (N ≈ 52 patients) of the phase I trial of ivuxolimab.

Genomic DNA was extracted from sorted cells for sequencing of the TCRbeta CDR3 region. The immunoSEQ Assay was used for sequencing of TCRbeta CDR3 regions. Imported from immuneACCESS, the table was reduced by TCRdb to in-frame sequences with V and J called. These copies leave out some clones; in studies compared against another copy, an unresolved V gene accounts for under half, and the cause of the remainder is not known. This sample is represented by over 25,000 clones; less than 90% of them were singletons. The biggest ten clones account for nearly 50% of the sample. Study-wide conclusions, independent of this receptor: In partial responders in the 0.1-3.0 mg/kg groups, normalized peripheral clonal expansion was found to be among the lowest, especially among CD8+ T cells. The antigen specificity of the peripheral T cells that underwent clonal expansion was not determined. After ivuxolimab, more expanded clones were found on average in CD8+ T cells than in CD4+ T cells. At doses from 0.1 to 3.0 mg/kg, clonal expansion was seen in both CD4+ and CD8+ blood T cells between baseline and week 6. Low levels of normalized T-cell clonal expansion were also seen in some patients who did not respond.

The trial excluded patients who had a history of autoimmune disease or who were on systemic immunosuppression. Peripheral blood for TCR sequencing was drawn from every dose cohort at baseline, at cycle 4 day 1 and at cycle 7 day 1. Samples came from an open-label, multicenter, first-in-human phase I dose-escalation trial of ivuxolimab. The trial enrolled adults with locally advanced or metastatic head and neck squamous cell, hepatocellular, melanoma or renal cell carcinoma. Before TCR sequencing, CD4+ T cells and CD8+ T cells were sorted from peripheral blood as separate populations. Per the germline V gene (reference sequence), LNHNV is the CDR1 and YYDKDF is the CDR2. The CDR3 runs 16 amino acids, cysteine and phenylalanine included. Of all the DNA, just the CDR3 is kept, 48 bases in frame from base 1. The germline V end is reduced by 7 bases and the J end by 3 bases; junction bases left unmatched: 14.

The input for sequencing was CD4+ or CD8+ T cells sorted from blood, taken in a trial of the OX40 agonist ivuxolimab. The receptor was derived from an adult with an advanced solid tumor such as melanoma, head and neck, liver or kidney cancer. Recombination joined TRBV15 with TRBJ1-2; TRBD1 agrees with 7 junctional bases. The CDR3 sequence is CATNDGRDRVDYGYTF. The nucleotide sequence is TGTGCCACCAACGACGGCCGAGACAGGGTCGACTATGGCTACACCTTC.